These T cell receptor beta chains were read from a single sample in a study of blood T cells in healthy people across ages. TCRdb re-derived calls from the 5' RACE reads in MiXCR, one entry per CDR3 protein. This sample carries approximately 960,000 distinct CDR3 sequences, almost 30% of them seen once, and the ten largest clones take about 9.4%. These data also featured in a second study, about T cells of mothers and their children.

The source material was blood. All receptors derive from a middle-aged woman in good health. Each CDR3 is given with its conserved first and last residue. A D gene is named only where the DNA matches it firmly. Clone size is given for some rows only: seen once, a few or many times, or a class if the clone is expanded.

j_call v_call clone_size d_call cdr3_aa cdr3_nt
TRBJ2-6 TRBV15 many - CATSRGPGGGAGANVLTF TGTGCCACCAGCAGAGGTCCGGGGGGCGGTGCTGGGGCCAACGTCCTGACTTTC
TRBJ2-4 TRBV28 - - CASSSRFPVAKNIQYF TGTGCCAGCAGTTCTCGTTTCCCGGTAGCCAAAAACATTCAGTACTTC
TRBJ2-7 TRBV4-3 - - CASSQDRDSRYEQYF TGCGCCAGCAGCCAAGATCGCGACAGTCGCTACGAGCAGTACTTC
TRBJ2-5 TRBV25-1 many - CASKTPNQETQYF TGTGCCAGCAAGACACCTAACCAAGAGACCCAGTACTTC
TRBJ2-1 TRBV6-5 - TRBD2 CASSTRTSGGANEQFF TGTGCCAGCAGTACCCGGACTAGCGGGGGGGCCAATGAGCAGTTCTTC
TRBJ2-2 TRBV28 few - CASSYPTTGELFF TGTGCCAGCAGCTATCCGACCACCGGGGAGCTGTTTTTT
TRBJ2-5 TRBV5-4 - - CASSLGRKGEGTQYF TGTGCCAGCAGCTTGGGGCGGAAGGGGGAAGGGACCCAGTACTTC
TRBJ2-1 TRBV20-1 - TRBD2 CSASSRTSEISRELFF TGCAGTGCTAGTTCTAGGACTAGCGAAATTTCACGAGAGCTGTTCTTC
TRBJ2-5 TRBV5-4 - TRBD1 CASSWDRFQETQYF TGTGCCAGCAGCTGGGACAGATTCCAAGAGACCCAGTACTTC
TRBJ2-1 TRBV6-2/TRBV6-3 - - CASSPGIGTRGDDEQFF TGTGCCAGCAGCCCTGGAATAGGGACCAGGGGTGACGATGAGCAGTTCTTC
TRBJ2-4 TRBV18 - - CASSPLVGMLAKNIQYF TGTGCCAGCTCACCACTTGTGGGGATGCTAGCCAAAAACATTCAGTACTTC
TRBJ1-4 TRBV15 few - CATSSPWVRGGEKLFF TGTGCCACCAGCAGCCCCTGGGTTCGGGGTGGGGAAAAACTGTTTTTT
TRBJ2-1 TRBV28 - TRBD2 CASTVGGAGRHNEQFF TGTGCCAGCACCGTCGGGGGAGCGGGGAGACACAATGAGCAGTTCTTC
TRBJ1-2 TRBV20-1 many - CSAHQPNYGYTF TGCAGTGCCCACCAACCTAACTATGGCTACACCTTC
TRBJ1-2 TRBV29-1 few TRBD1 CSVYPGQLYGYTF TGCAGCGTTTACCCGGGACAGCTCTATGGCTACACCTTC
TRBJ1-5 TRBV20-1 - - CSARDRSGSGNQPQHF TGCAGTGCTAGAGATCGTTCGGGGAGCGGCAATCAGCCCCAGCATTTT
TRBJ2-5 TRBV24-1 - - CATSVERETQYF TGTGCCACCAGTGTCGAGAGGGAGACCCAGTACTTC
TRBJ2-5 TRBV20-1 many TRBD1 CSARAEGTGQETQYF TGCAGTGCTAGAGCCGAGGGGACAGGTCAAGAGACCCAGTACTTC
TRBJ1-2 TRBV12-3/TRBV12-4 - - CASLTWGANGYTF TGTGCCAGCCTCACGTGGGGGGCTAATGGCTACACCTTC
TRBJ2-7 TRBV12-3/TRBV12-4 many TRBD2 CASRRAGTYEQYF TGTGCCAGCAGGAGAGCGGGAACCTACGAGCAGTACTTC
TRBJ1-2 TRBV6-6 few - CASSYSGGLAGNYGYTF TGTGCCAGCAGTTACTCTGGGGGGCTGGCGGGTAACTATGGCTACACCTTC
TRBJ1-5 TRBV5-5 - - CASSFDRFSNQPQHF TGTGCCAGCAGCTTCGACAGGTTTAGCAATCAGCCCCAGCATTTT
TRBJ1-4 TRBV11-2 - - CASSRHHGTPSNEKLFF TGTGCCAGCAGCCGCCACCACGGGACACCTTCTAATGAAAAACTGTTTTTT
TRBJ2-1 TRBV5-6 - - CASSQPSRQSQKFF TGTGCCAGCAGCCAACCGTCCCGACAGTCCCAGAAGTTCTTC
TRBJ2-1 TRBV28 - TRBD1 CAGSFPTGKGFVYNEQFF TGTGCCGGCAGTTTCCCGACAGGGAAGGGGTTCGTGTACAATGAGCAGTTCTTT
TRBJ1-1 TRBV7-2 - - CASSLRGAINTEAFF TGTGCCAGCAGCTTAAGGGGGGCGATTAACACTGAAGCTTTCTTT
TRBJ1-4 TRBV9 - - CASSASGATNEKLFF TGTGCCAGCAGCGCTTCAGGGGCAACTAATGAAAAACTGTTTTTT
TRBJ1-1 TRBV29-1 - - CSVSGAGYTEAFF TGCAGCGTCTCCGGGGCAGGGTACACTGAAGCTTTCTTT
TRBJ2-1 TRBV3-1 - TRBD1 CASSQPGQGAKNEQFF TGTGCCAGCAGCCAACCGGGACAGGGGGCGAAGAATGAGCAGTTCTTC
TRBJ1-3 TRBV7-9 - - CASSPLAGGNTIYF TGTGCCAGCAGCCCCCTGGCAGGAGGAAACACCATATATTTT
TRBJ2-1 TRBV20-1 - - CSARGGSYNEQFF TGCAGTGCTAGAGGTGGGTCCTACAATGAGCAGTTCTTC
TRBJ1-1 TRBV7-2 - TRBD1 CASSLSSGAQGVRRNTEAFF TGTGCCAGCAGCTTAAGTAGTGGAGCACAGGGGGTAAGGAGGAACACTGAAGCTTTCTTT
TRBJ2-5 TRBV6-4 many TRBD2 CASSDPRGTSGGPEETQYF TGTGCCAGCAGTGACCCCCGGGGGACTAGCGGGGGGCCAGAAGAGACCCAGTACTTC
TRBJ2-5 TRBV7-3 - - CASSLTLTGETQDF TGTGCCAGCAGCTTAACGTTAACAGGAGAGACCCAGGACTTC
TRBJ2-5 TRBV4-1 many - CASSQNGAAEETQYF TGCGCCAGCAGCCAAAACGGGGCGGCGGAAGAGACCCAGTACTTC
TRBJ2-7 TRBV4-3 many - CASSQDKQSYEQYF TGCGCCAGCAGCCAAGATAAACAGTCCTACGAGCAGTACTTC
TRBJ2-1 TRBV7-2 few TRBD2 CASSYPGTTLDNEQFF TGTGCCAGCAGCTACCCCGGGACTACCCTGGACAATGAGCAGTTCTTC
TRBJ2-7 TRBV7-9 - TRBD1 CASSLAGTGTAAYEQYF TGTGCCAGCAGCTTAGCCGGGACAGGAACGGCCGCCTACGAGCAGTACTTC
TRBJ1-5 TRBV4-1 few TRBD1 CASSQGQDIQPQHF TGCGCCAGCAGTCAAGGACAGGATATTCAGCCCCAGCATTTT
TRBJ2-7 TRBV12-3/TRBV12-4 many - CASTLPGSSYEQYF TGTGCCAGCACCCTACCGGGAAGCTCCTACGAGCAGTACTTC
TRBJ2-7 TRBV28 few - CASSIWSSHYEQYF TGTGCCAGCAGCATTTGGAGTTCTCACTACGAGCAGTACTTC
TRBJ1-2 TRBV5-6 - - CASSLADCGYTF TGTGCCAGCAGCTTGGCCGACTGTGGCTACACCTTC
TRBJ2-4 TRBV7-2 - - CASSLEPGPAKNIQYF TGTGCCAGCAGCTTAGAACCAGGGCCTGCCAAAAACATTCAGTACTTC